This T cell receptor beta chain was identified in a study of CD8+CD57+ T cells in acquired aplastic anemia. This clonotype was counted between two and nine times. TCR beta VDJ and CDR3 profiling used genomic DNA as template. TCRdb reprocessed the reads with MiXCR, giving one entry per CDR3 protein. Altogether under 250,000 distinct CDR3 sequences are present, approximately 50% being singletons, with the ten largest covering over 7.5%. The CDR3 is 16 residues long. Germline V CDR1 and CDR2: MGHRA, YSYEKL. The V and J ends lost 2 bases and 3 bases, in that order; junction bases with no gene match: 6. Only patients with CD8+CD57+ cell expansion on flow cytometry were chosen for sequencing. There were no patients without severe acquired aplastic anemia.

The chain recombines TRBV4-1 with TRBJ1-5, with 8 bases that match TRBD1. Sequenced sample: sorted CD4+, CD8+, or CD8+CD57+ T cells (not recorded which) from PBMCs. The TCR originated in a human donor with aplastic anemia. DNA of the CDR3: TGCGCCAGCAGCCAAAATGGACAGGGTTACAATCAGCCCCAGCATTTT. It yields the protein CASSQNGQGYNQPQHF.